Listed below are T cell receptor beta chains from one sample, sequenced in a study of vaccination and CD4 T cells after COVID-19. Their antigen targets remain unknown. Via MiXCR, TCRdb re-called the PCR reads, giving one row per CDR3 protein. The sample consists of several thousand distinct CDR3 sequences, around 19% of them appearing once. Sequencing was performed on CD4+ T cells from blood, cultured in vitro. Receptors were obtained from a human donor who had recovered from COVID-19. The CDR3 runs from the conserved cysteine through the conserved F or W. D genes are given only for firm matches. Rows give clone size only sometimes, using once, few, many, or a class for an expanded clone.

d_call clone_size j_call v_call cdr3_nt cdr3_aa
- - TRBJ2-3 TRBV3-1 TGTGCCAGCAGCCAAGTCTCTAGCGTCGCGCAGTATTTT CASSQVSSVAQYF
- - TRBJ1-2 TRBV6-1 TGTGCCAACAAGACGGGGTGCGGCTACACCTTC CANKTGCGYTF
- medium-sized TRBJ2-7 TRBV20-1 TGCAGTGCTAGCTCCCCCCGGGACTCCTACGAGCAGTACTTC CSASSPRDSYEQYF
- - TRBJ1-6 TRBV6-1 TGTGCCAGCAGCGAGGGGAGCTCCTATAATTCACCCCTCCACTTT CASSEGSSYNSPLHF
- few TRBJ2-7 TRBV29-1 TGCAGCGTTGAATTGACAGGCCCCCGTTTGGAGCAGTACTTC CSVELTGPRLEQYF
- - TRBJ1-2 TRBV7-8 TGTGCCAGCAGCGGTAGGACCGGGTCTAACTATGGCTACACCTTC CASSGRTGSNYGYTF
- - TRBJ2-2 TRBV30 TGTGCCTGGAGTAACGCCGGGGAGCTGTTTTTT CAWSNAGELFF
- - TRBJ1-2 TRBV5-4 TGTGCCAGCAGCTTGGCTTACCAGGGCAACTATGGCTACACCTTC CASSLAYQGNYGYTF
- few TRBJ1-3 TRBV4-2 TGTGCCAGCAGTGGACTTTCTGGAAACACCATATATTTT CASSGLSGNTIYF
- medium-sized TRBJ1-3 TRBV6-5 TGTGCCAGCAGTTACGACACGGGGATCAGCTCTGGAAACACCATATATTTT CASSYDTGISSGNTIYF
- few TRBJ1-6 TRBV30 TGTGCCTGGAGTGCATCACCGGGGATCGCCCACTTT CAWSASPGIAHF
TRBD1 medium-sized TRBJ1-1 TRBV19 TGTGCCAGTAGGTTGACAGGGCGAGCTGAAGCTTTCTTT CASRLTGRAEAFF
TRBD1 medium-sized TRBJ1-5 TRBV15 TGTGCCACCTCAAGAGGGGGCCTGGGTCAGCCCCAGCATTTT CATSRGGLGQPQHF
- medium-sized TRBJ1-6 TRBV7-6 TGTGCCAGCAGCTTATCCGGACCTATCTATAATTCACCCCTCCACTTT CASSLSGPIYNSPLHF
TRBD2 - TRBJ2-3 TRBV30 TGTGCCTGGAGTGGTAGACTAGCGGGGGGACCCCAAAACACAGATACGCAGTATTTT CAWSGRLAGGPQNTDTQYF
- - TRBJ2-3 TRBV14 TGTGCCAGCAGTGGCGGAGGGACGACGCAGTATTTT CASSGGGTTQYF
TRBD1 - TRBJ2-3 TRBV30 TGTGCCTGGAGTGCGGACAGGGGAGGTAGGAATACGCAGTATTTT CAWSADRGGRNTQYF
- few TRBJ1-1 TRBV5-4 TGTGCCAGCAGCTTGGCCGCGCCGGGGAACACTGAAGCTTTCTTT CASSLAAPGNTEAFF
TRBD2 once TRBJ2-1 TRBV5-6 TGTGCCAGCAGCCCTTACGTGAGGCGGGGGGGCCGTAATGAGCAGTTCTTC CASSPYVRRGGRNEQFF
- large TRBJ1-5 TRBV6-5 TGTGCCAGCAGTTCATATTCCGATCAGCCCCAGCATTTT CASSSYSDQPQHF
TRBD2 few TRBJ2-1 TRBV7-9 TGTGCCAGCAGCTTAGGGACTAGCGCCGTTAATGAGCAGTTCTTC CASSLGTSAVNEQFF
- few TRBJ1-5 TRBV11-3 TGTGCCAGCACATCCACAGGGTCCCGCAATCAGCCCCAGCATTTT CASTSTGSRNQPQHF
- medium-sized TRBJ1-2 TRBV6-5 TGTGCCAGCAGTTACATGGGGCGGAGTGGCTACACCTTC CASSYMGRSGYTF
- medium-sized TRBJ1-1 TRBV7-9 TGTGCCAGCAGCGCACCTACAGAGGGGACCACTGAAGCTTTCTTT CASSAPTEGTTEAFF
- few TRBJ1-5 TRBV29-1 TGCAGCGTTCAGGGGAGCAATCAGCCCCAGCATTTT CSVQGSNQPQHF
TRBD2 - TRBJ2-4 TRBV27 TGTGCCAGCAGTTCACGACTAGCGGGAGGTCACATTCAGTACTTC CASSSRLAGGHIQYF
- - TRBJ1-6 TRBV19 TGTGCCAGTAGTATAAGTCAGGGGACAACTTATAATTCACCCCTCCACTTT CASSISQGTTYNSPLHF
TRBD1 few TRBJ2-1 TRBV7-8 TGTGCCAGCAGGTTCTCACAGGGGATTGGGGAGCAGTTCTTC CASRFSQGIGEQFF
- medium-sized TRBJ1-3 TRBV6-1 TGTGCCAGCAGTGAGGTTGGCACCATATATTTT CASSEVGTIYF
- few TRBJ2-1 TRBV10-1 TGCGCCAGCAGTGGAGGCGATCGAAAGCAGTTCTTC CASSGGDRKQFF
- - TRBJ1-3 TRBV6-5 TGTGCCAGCAGTTACTCATCTGGGATGAACGCCATATATTTT CASSYSSGMNAIYF
- - TRBJ2-7 TRBV19 TGTGCCAGTAGTATGGGACTCTCCTACGAGCAGTACTTC CASSMGLSYEQYF
- - TRBJ2-3 TRBV2 TGTGCCAGCAGGATGACAGACCAAGGAGCAGATACGCAGTATTTT CASRMTDQGADTQYF
- few TRBJ1-1 TRBV30 TGTGCCTGGAGTGTACTTGGGGAGGGGAGTACTGAAGCTTTCTTT CAWSVLGEGSTEAFF
- - TRBJ2-3 TRBV6-2/TRBV6-3 TGTGCCAGCGGCCGGGGATCACGCACAGATACGCAGTATTTT CASGRGSRTDTQYF
TRBD1 - TRBJ2-5 TRBV9 TGTGCCAGCAGCACTCAGGGGGCTTCGTACCAAGAGACCCAGTACTTC CASSTQGASYQETQYF
TRBD1 - TRBJ1-6 TRBV5-1 TGCGCCAGCAGCTTGACAGGGGAAAATTCACCCCTCCACTTT CASSLTGENSPLHF
TRBD2 - TRBJ2-7 TRBV11-2 TGTGCCAGCAGCCGTTCGGGCGGGGGGACCTCCTACGAGCAGTACTTC CASSRSGGGTSYEQYF
- medium-sized TRBJ2-2 TRBV2 TGTGCCACCTGTAGTGGACAGCAGTGTAGGGAGCTGTTTTTT CATCSGQQCRELFF
TRBD2 medium-sized TRBJ2-2 TRBV6-1 TGTGCCAGCAGTGAACTCGGGGGGATACGGGAGCTGTTTTTT CASSELGGIRELFF
- medium-sized TRBJ2-7 TRBV6-1 TGTGCCAGCAGTGAGGTGGGCGAGCAGTACTTC CASSEVGEQYF
TRBD2 - TRBJ2-1 TRBV27 TGTGCCAGCAGCGTATCCTATGTTGTTTATCCCGTTAAGACTAGCGATGAGCAGTTCTTC CASSVSYVVYPVKTSDEQFF
- - TRBJ1-2 TRBV11-2 TGTGCCAGCAGCTCGCATCTCCGGGTCTCCTATGGCTACACCTTC CASSSHLRVSYGYTF
- - TRBJ2-1 TRBV25-1 TGTGCCAGCAGTGGGTACGGGACGGAATACAATGAGCAGTTCTTC CASSGYGTEYNEQFF
TRBD2 - TRBJ2-5 TRBV6-1 TGTGCCAGCAGCCTTCTAGCGGGAGTCTCAGGGAAGACCCAGTACTTC CASSLLAGVSGKTQYF
- few TRBJ1-6 TRBV12-3/TRBV12-4 TGTGCCAGCAGTTCCCCGGTTCCGGGACCTAATTCACCCCTCCACTTT CASSSPVPGPNSPLHF
- few TRBJ1-2 TRBV2 TGTGCCAGTTCAACCCACCTAGGAGACTATGGCTACACCTTC CASSTHLGDYGYTF
TRBD1 once TRBJ1-2 TRBV5-4 TGTGCCAGCAGCTTAACAGGGGATAAAGGCTACACCTTC CASSLTGDKGYTF
- few TRBJ2-7 TRBV6-2/TRBV6-3 TGTGCCAGCAGTTTTCACCGAAGTAAGGCGGGAGAGCAGTACTTC CASSFHRSKAGEQYF
TRBD1 few TRBJ1-6 TRBV7-9 TGTGCCAGCAGCTCCCCGGGACAGGGGGATAATTCACCCCTCCACTTT CASSSPGQGDNSPLHF
TRBD1 few TRBJ1-5 TRBV20-1 TGCAGTGCTTTGGCTGGACAGGGCAATCAGCCCCAGCATTTT CSALAGQGNQPQHF
TRBD2 few TRBJ2-7 TRBV20-1 TGCAGTGCCCCCAGCGGGGGGCTTTACGAGCAGTACTTC CSAPSGGLYEQYF
- - TRBJ1-4 TRBV10-3 TGTGCCATCAGGGACACGGGAGAAAAACTGTTTTTT CAIRDTGEKLFF
- - TRBJ1-5 TRBV28 TGTGCCAGCAGTTTAAGGAGGGGCGGGGGCAATCAGCCCCAGCATTTT CASSLRRGGGNQPQHF
- - TRBJ2-7 TRBV12-3/TRBV12-4 TGTGCCAGCAGTTCAGGATTTTTCTACGAGCAGTACTTC CASSSGFFYEQYF